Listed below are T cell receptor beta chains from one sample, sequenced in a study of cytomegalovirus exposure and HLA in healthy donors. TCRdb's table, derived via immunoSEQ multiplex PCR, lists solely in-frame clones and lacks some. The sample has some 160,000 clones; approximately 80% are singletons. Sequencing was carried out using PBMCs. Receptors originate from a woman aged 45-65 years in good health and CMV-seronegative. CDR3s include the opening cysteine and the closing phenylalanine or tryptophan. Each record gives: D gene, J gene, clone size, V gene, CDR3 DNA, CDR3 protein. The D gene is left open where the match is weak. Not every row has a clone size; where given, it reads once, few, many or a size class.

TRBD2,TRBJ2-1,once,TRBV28,TGTGCCAGCAGTTTTAGCGGGGTAGGATACTACAATGAGCAGTTCTTC,CASSFSGVGYYNEQFF
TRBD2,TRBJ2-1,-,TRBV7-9,TGTGCCAGCAGCTTATCAGGCGGGGGGTCCTCCTACAATGAGCAGTTCTTC,CASSLSGGGSSYNEQFF
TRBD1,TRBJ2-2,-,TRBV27,TGTGCCAGCCGAGGGGGACAGGGGTACGGGGAGCTGTTTTTT,CASRGGQGYGELFF
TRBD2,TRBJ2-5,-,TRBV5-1,TGCGCCAGCAGGGATAGGGGAGGGGAGACCCAGTACTTC,CASRDRGGETQYF
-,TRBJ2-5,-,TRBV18,TGTGCCAGCTCACCGGACTTGATACGAGAGACCCAGTACTTC,CASSPDLIRETQYF
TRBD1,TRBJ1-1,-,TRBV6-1,TGTGCCAGCGGACAGGGGGAAGGTAACACTGAAGCTTTCTTT,CASGQGEGNTEAFF
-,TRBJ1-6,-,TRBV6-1,TGTGCCAGCAGTCCCTCGGGTCCGGGGACACCCCTCCACTTT,CASSPSGPGTPLHF
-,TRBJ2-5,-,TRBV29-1,TGCAGCACCTCAGGGGCAGGCGAGACCCAGTACTTC,CSTSGAGETQYF
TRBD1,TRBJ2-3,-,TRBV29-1,TGCAGCGTTGACCCGACAGGGCCTAGCACAGATACGCAGTATTTT,CSVDPTGPSTDTQYF
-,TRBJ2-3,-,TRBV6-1,TGTGCCACAGGGGAGGGGCGGGCAGATACGCAGTATTTT,CATGEGRADTQYF
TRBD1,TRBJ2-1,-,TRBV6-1,TGTGCCAGCATCACCGGGACAGGGGGCTACAATGAGCAGTTCTTC,CASITGTGGYNEQFF
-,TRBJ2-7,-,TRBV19,TGTGCCAGCCGGGACAACCACTACGAGCAGTACTTC,CASRDNHYEQYF
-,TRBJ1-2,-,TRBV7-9,TGTGCCAGCAGCTTAAATTGGGGGGTCAGCTATGGCTACACCTTC,CASSLNWGVSYGYTF
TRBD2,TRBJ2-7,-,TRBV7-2,TGTGCCAGCAGCCCGACTAGCGGGAACTACGAGCAGTACTTC,CASSPTSGNYEQYF
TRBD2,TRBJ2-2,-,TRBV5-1,TGCGCCAGCAGCCTAACTAGCGGAGGAGGAACCGGGGAGCTGTTTTTT,CASSLTSGGGTGELFF